This T cell receptor (beta chain) emerged from a study of regulatory T cells in long-lasting Graves disease. Library construction for TCR beta used iRepertoire HTBI primers and Arm-PCR of CDR3 regions. TCRdb re-called the multiplex PCR reads with MiXCR, one entry per CDR3 protein. The table has 500,000 to 800,000 distinct CDR3 sequences, 30% seen once. The CDR3 extends over 16 amino acids. V was shortened by 6 bases and J by 4 bases, with 22 bases between the two germline ends. From germline, CDR1 is SNHLY and CDR2 FYNNEI. Time point noted: persistent/refractory GD, antithyroid drugs over 5 years with positive TRAb. There was RNA extracted from PBMCs, and the TCR library was made from it.

The sample consisted of peripheral blood mononuclear cells (PBMCs), taken when the disease was refractory, from a patient treated with antithyroid drugs. This rearrangement joins TRBV2 to TRBJ2-7; D ambiguous. This sequence originates from a female donor with Graves disease. The CDR3 region is CASSRGRVGSRYEQYF. CDR3 DNA: TGTGCCAGCAGCCGCGGTCGAGTCGGTTCCCGTTACGAGCAGTACTTC. The full variable domain, completed using reference TRBV2 and TRBJ2-7, is EPEVTQTPSHQVTQMGQEVILRCVPISNHLYFYWYRQILGQKVEFLVSFYNNEISEKSEIFDDQFSVERPDGSNFTLKIRSTKLEDSAMYFCASSRGRVGSRYEQYFGPGTRLTVT.